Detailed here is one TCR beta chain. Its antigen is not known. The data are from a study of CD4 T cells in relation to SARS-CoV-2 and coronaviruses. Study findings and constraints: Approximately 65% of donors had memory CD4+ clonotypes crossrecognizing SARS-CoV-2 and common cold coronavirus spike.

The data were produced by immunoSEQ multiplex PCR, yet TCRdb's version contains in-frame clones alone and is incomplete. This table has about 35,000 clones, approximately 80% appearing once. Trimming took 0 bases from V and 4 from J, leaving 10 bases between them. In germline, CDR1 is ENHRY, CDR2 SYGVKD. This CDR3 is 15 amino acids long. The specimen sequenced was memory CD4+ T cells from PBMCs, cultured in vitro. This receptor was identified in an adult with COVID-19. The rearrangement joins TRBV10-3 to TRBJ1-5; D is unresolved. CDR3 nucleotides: TGTGCCATCAGTGAGTCGGGCAGTGATAATCAGCCCCAGCATTTT. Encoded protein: CAISESGSDNQPQHF.